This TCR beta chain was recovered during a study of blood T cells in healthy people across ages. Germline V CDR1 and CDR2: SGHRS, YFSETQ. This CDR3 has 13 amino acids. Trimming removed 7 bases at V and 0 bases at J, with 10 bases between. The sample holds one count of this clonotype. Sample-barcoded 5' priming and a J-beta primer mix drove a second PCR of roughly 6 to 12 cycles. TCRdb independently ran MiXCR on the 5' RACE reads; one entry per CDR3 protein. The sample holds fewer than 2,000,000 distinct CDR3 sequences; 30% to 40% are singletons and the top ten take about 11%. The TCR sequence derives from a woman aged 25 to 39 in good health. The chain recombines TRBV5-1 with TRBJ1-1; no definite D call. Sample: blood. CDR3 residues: CASWGTMNTEAFF. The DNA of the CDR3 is TGCGCCAGCTGGGGTACCATGAACACTGAAGCTTTCTTT.